This T cell receptor beta chain was sequenced during a study of blood T cell repertoires in COVID-19. Study-level information: Sources were T cells, B-cell-depleted T cells, or PBMCs; the material itself was cDNA or gDNA.

With 6 bases clipped from V and 7 bases from J, the junction kept 12 bases outside the gene matches. This CDR3 comprises 16 residues. Germline values: CDR1 WNHNN, CDR2 SYGVQD (reference sequence). The data were produced by immunoSEQ multiplex PCR, yet TCRdb's version contains in-frame clones alone and is incomplete. Of 80,000 to 100,000 clones in the sample, 91% are singletons; the top ten hold around 2%. Sequencing was done on a sample of peripheral blood. The rearrangement joins TRBV10-1 to TRBJ2-7; 13 bases map to TRBD2. This sequence was found in a human donor with active COVID-19. The donor label of this sample is uncertain. CDR3 sequence (DNA): TGCGCCAGCAGGGGGGACCGGACTAGCGGGGGTTGTGAGCAGTACTTC. This translates into CASRGDRTSGGCEQYF.